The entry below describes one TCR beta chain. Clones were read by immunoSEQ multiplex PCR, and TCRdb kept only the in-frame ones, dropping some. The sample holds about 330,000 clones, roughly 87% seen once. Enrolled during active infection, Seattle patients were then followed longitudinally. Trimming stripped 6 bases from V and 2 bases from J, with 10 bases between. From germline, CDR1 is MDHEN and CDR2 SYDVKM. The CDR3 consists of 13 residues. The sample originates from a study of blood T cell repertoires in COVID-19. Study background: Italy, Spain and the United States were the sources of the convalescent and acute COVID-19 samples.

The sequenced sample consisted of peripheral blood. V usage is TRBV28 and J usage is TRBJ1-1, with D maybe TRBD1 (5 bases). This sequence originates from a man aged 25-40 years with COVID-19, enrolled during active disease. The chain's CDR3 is CASRAGLNTEAFF. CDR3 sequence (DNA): TGTGCCAGCAGGGCGGGACTTAACACTGAAGCTTTCTTT.